Following are 15 T cell receptor beta chains from one sample sequenced in a study of T cell clonality in common variable immunodeficiency (dated by TCRdb to between 2015 and 2016). These receptors are not linked to any known antigen. Libraries were prepared through the immunoSEQ multiplex PCR assay. TCRdb retrieved this table from immuneACCESS and kept in-frame rearrangements only. Not all clones are present; in checked studies, unresolved V genes account for under half, and no reason is known for the remainder. For this sample, about 26,000 clones appear and none is a singleton. In total, the top ten clones hold 3.5% to 4.5% of the sample. What the work shows at the level of the full study, not this receptor alone: Reportedly, TCRbeta sequences from CVID had fewer deletions and N-nucleotide insertions, and highly modified clones with 13 or more V deletions were absent from CVID.

The sequenced sample was peripheral blood mononuclear cells. Source of these receptors: a human donor with common variable immunodeficiency.

With respect to this clone: Read data end 3 residues before the CDR3 end; the end is taken from the germline J gene. The V gene is TRBV18, the J gene TRBJ2-7, with 8 nucleotides matching TRBD2. The CDR3 extends over 14 amino acids. V lost 6 bases and J lost 3; bases outside the gene matches: 7. Germline-derived CDR1 and CDR2 are KGHSH and LQKENI. The CDR3 bases that were read are TGTGCCAGCTCCCCGAGCGGGAGAGGCTACGAG. Residues: CASSPSGRGYE. The CDR3 in its entirety is CASSPSGRGYEQYF.

Of note for this clone: The CDR3 extends 3 residues past the end of the read, so its final part is completed from the germline J gene. The chain joins TRBV2 to TRBJ2-3; 11 bases fit TRBD2. This CDR3 spans 17 amino acids. V lost 3 bases, J lost 3 bases, and 8 bases stayed unmatched. Germline V gene data show CDR1 as SNHLY and CDR2 as FYNNEI. The CDR3 protein is CASSETSASGRTDTQYF. The part of the CDR3 DNA that was read is TGTGCCAGCAGTGAGACGTCAGCTAGCGGGAGGACAGATACG.

This clone has more than one count but fewer than ten. The read comes to an end 3 residues before the CDR3 does, leaving the germline J gene to fill in the end. The chain combines TRBV2 with TRBJ2-1, with 9 nucleotides matching TRBD2. J lost 7 bases, V lost 11 bases, and 6 bases had no gene match. Germline assignment: CDR1 SNHLY and CDR2 FYNNEI. The CDR3 runs 12 residues. Here the CDR3 reads CAGRAGGNEQFF. The covered CDR3 bases are TGTGCCGGTCGGGCGGGAGGGAATGAG.

The CDR3 protein is CSVRYAITGSYEQYF. The part of the CDR3 DNA that was read is TGCAGCGTTCGATACGCCATTACCGGCTCCTACGAG. The chain links TRBV29-1 to TRBJ2-7; D remains unclear. The read is 3 residues too short to cover the CDR3 end, so that end is filled in from the germline J gene. The V end lost 5 bases, the J end lost 0 bases, and 17 bases lay between the germline ends. The V gene's germline CDR1 is SQVTM and CDR2 ANQGSEA. CDR3 size: 15 residues.

This clone was detected only a few times. The sequence runs out 3 residues before the end of the CDR3; the remainder is reconstructed from the germline J gene. The V gene is TRBV20-1, the J gene TRBJ2-3, with 11 positions matching TRBD2. J was trimmed by 4 bases and V by 6 bases; bases with no gene match: 9. This CDR3 has 15 amino acids. Germline V gene lookup returns CDR1 DFQATT and CDR2 SNEGSKA (reference sequence). The DNA read from the CDR3 is TGCAGTGCAAATAGCGGGAGGGCGGATTCAGATACG. This gives the protein CSANSGRADSDT. The entire CDR3 protein is CSANSGRADSDTQYF.

This clone was observed many times. Read coverage stops 3 residues before the CDR3 terminus; the germline J gene supplies the remainder. The chain employs TRBV5-1 and TRBJ1-1; the match to TRBD1 covers 8 bases. V shed 1 base and J 3 bases; nucleotides not matched to a gene: 14. Germline V gene lookup returns CDR1 SGHRS and CDR2 YFSETQ. The CDR3 spans 18 residues. The covered CDR3 bases are TGCGCCAGCAGCTTGTATTTGGGGACAGGACTTGCGGACACTGAA. This encodes CASSLYLGTGLADTE. The full-length CDR3 reads as CASSLYLGTGLADTEAFF.

This clone was seen repeatedly, ten times or more. The read finishes 3 residues shy of the CDR3 end, and the germline J gene is used to complete it. J is TRBJ1-1 and V is TRBV5-1; 7 bases map to TRBD1. Germline lookup yields CDR1 SGHRS and CDR2 YFSETQ. The CDR3 length is 14 residues. V shed 0 bases, J shed 1 base, and the junction held 0 bases outside the gene matches. The CDR3 sequence: CASSLDRGNTEAFF. The sequenced CDR3 bases are TGCGCCAGCAGCTTGGACAGGGGGAACACTGAA. The whole variable domain, remainder taken from reference TRBV5-1 and TRBJ1-1, is KAGVTQTPRYLIKTRGQQVTLSCSPISGHRSVSWYQQTPGQGLQFLFEYFSETQRNKGNFPGRFSGRQFSNSRSEMNVSTLELGDSALYLCASSLDRGNTEAFFGQGTRLTVV.

This clone came up a few times. Read data end 3 residues before the CDR3 end; the end is taken from the germline J gene. V is TRBV19 and J is TRBJ2-7; a possible D gene is TRBD2 (5 bases). CDR3 length equals 19 residues. Germline lookup yields CDR1 LNHDA and CDR2 SQIVND (reference sequence). The V end lost 0 bases, the J end lost 2 bases, and 23 bases lay between the germline ends. The sequenced CDR3 bases are TGTGCCAGTAGTATAGATTCCCTCCGCCCCCTAGCACCTACCTACGAG. Its translation: CASSIDSLRPLAPTYE. Given in full, the CDR3 is CASSIDSLRPLAPTYEQYF.

This clone was counted at least ten times. The CDR3 is cut off 3 residues early in the read; its end comes from the germline J gene. The rearrangement links TRBV5-5 to TRBJ2-1; 10 positions agree with TRBD2. The CDR3 is 15 residues long. Germline CDR1 SGHKS, CDR2 YYEKEE (reference sequence). The V and J ends lost 2 bases and 4 bases, in that order; junction bases with no gene match: 3. The part of the CDR3 DNA that was read is TGTGCCAGCAGCTTCTCTAGCGGGAGATACAATGAG. Its translation is CASSFSSGRYNE. The entire CDR3 protein is CASSFSSGRYNEQFF. The full variable domain, in which reference TRBV5-5 and TRBJ2-1 provide the parts outside the CDR3, is DAGVTQSPTHLIKTRGQQVTLRCSPISGHKSVSWYQQVLGQGPQFIFQYYEKEERGRGNFPDRFSARQFPNYSSELNVNALLLGDSALYLCASSFSSGRYNEQFFGPGTRLTVL.

Turning to this clone: Read data end 3 residues before the CDR3 end; the end is taken from the germline J gene. This chain uses TRBV30 with TRBJ2-3; TRBD2 aligns across 10 bases. V gave up 4 bases and J gave up 2 bases; unmatched junction bases: 3. CDR1 and CDR2 from the germline V gene are GTSNPN and SVGIG (reference sequence). This CDR3 spans 14 amino acids. CDR3 bases read: TGTGCCTGGACTAGCGGGAGCTACACAGATACG. As protein: CAWTSGSYTDT. The entire CDR3 reads CAWTSGSYTDTQYF.

This clone has more than one count but fewer than ten. The CDR3 end is not reached by the read, which stops 3 residues before it; the germline J gene fills it in. The V call is TRBV23-1, the J call TRBJ2-3; D unresolved. TRBV23-1 is reported as an ORF; its role is uncertain. The CDR3 runs 15 residues. The V and J ends lost 2 bases and 0 bases respectively, with 9 bases between them. CDR3 DNA, as far as it was read: TGCGCCAGCAGTCAACCGTCCGTAAGCACAGATACG. Translating it yields CASSQPSVSTDT. The complete CDR3 protein is CASSQPSVSTDTQYF.

This clone was picked up a small number of times. The read finishes 3 residues shy of the CDR3 end, and the germline J gene is used to complete it. The V gene is TRBV19, the J gene TRBJ1-6; 9 bases are shared with TRBD1. The germline V gene encodes CDR1 LNHDA and CDR2 SQIVND (reference sequence). This CDR3 comprises 13 residues. V trimming: 8 bases; J trimming: 7 bases; junction bases outside the gene matches: 3. This chain's CDR3 is CASSQGANSPLHF. CDR3 bases read: TGTGCCAGTTCACAGGGGGCGAATTCACCC.

This clone came up a few times. The missing CDR3 end, 3 residues past where the read stops, is filled in from the germline J gene. The chain carries TRBV11-1 and TRBJ2-4; D remains ambiguous. Germline CDR1 reads SGHAT; CDR2 reads FQDESV (reference sequence). Trimming cost V 4 bases and J 8 bases, with 9 bases left between them. CDR3 length: 12 residues. The covered CDR3 bases are TGTGCCAGCAGCTCCTTTAGGGACATT. This gives the protein CASSSFRDI. The CDR3 reads in full as CASSSFRDIQYF.

This clone was detected many times. Read data end 3 residues before the CDR3 end; the end is taken from the germline J gene. The rearrangement links TRBV30 to TRBJ1-5; TRBD1 might be the D (6 bases). The length of the CDR3 is 13 residues. Germline lookup yields CDR1 GTSNPN and CDR2 SVGIG (reference sequence). V lost 3 bases, J lost 5 bases, and 11 bases lay in between. The CDR3 here is CAWSNRVYQPQHF. Partial CDR3 DNA: TGTGCCTGGAGCAACAGGGTCTATCAGCCC.

This clone came up many times. The CDR3 bases that were read are TGTGCCAGTACCAACCGGAGAGGGACGGAGGGGGATGAG. Amino acids: CASTNRRGTEGDE. The CDR3 reads in full as CASTNRRGTEGDEQFF. This chain links TRBV19 with TRBJ2-1; D possibly matches TRBD1 or TRBD2 (6 bases each). The CDR3 goes on 3 residues after the read ends, and that part is filled in from the germline J gene. Germline V gene data show CDR1 as LNHDA and CDR2 as SQIVND (reference sequence). The ends were cut back, 7 bases at V and 8 bases at J, with 24 bases in the middle. The CDR3 length is 16 residues.